This TCR beta chain was profiled in a study of cytomegalovirus exposure and HLA in healthy donors. Primers for the PCR totalled 60 Vbeta and 13 Jbeta. Produced via immunoSEQ multiplex PCR; TCRdb's table is partial and in-frame only. This sample yields tens of thousands of clones, of which more than 80% are seen a single time; about 9.3% belongs to the top ten. Study observations and caveats: Researchers reported that a few CMV-associated chains were confirmed in vitro as CMV antigen-specific. Some TCR beta chains (about 180 of them) were listed as cytomegalovirus-associated. Previously analyzed data showed that most TCR beta V segments were productive at a frequency of about 87% or about 30%.

This cohort consisted of healthy bone marrow donors. The germline V gene encodes CDR1 PRHDT and CDR2 FYEKMQ (reference sequence). The CDR3 extends over 15 amino acids. Trimming at V came to 1 base and at J to 4 bases, leaving 6 bases not matched to a gene. Note on this clone: Its antigen remains unidentified.

The source is a woman aged 40 to 50 in good health and CMV-seronegative. The chain is built from TRBV13 and TRBJ2-7; 8 bases line up with TRBD1. The sequenced material came from PBMCs. The CDR3 bases are TGTGCCAGCAGCTTAGCTGGACAGGGAAATTACGAGCAGTACGTC. This gives the protein CASSLAGQGNYEQYV.